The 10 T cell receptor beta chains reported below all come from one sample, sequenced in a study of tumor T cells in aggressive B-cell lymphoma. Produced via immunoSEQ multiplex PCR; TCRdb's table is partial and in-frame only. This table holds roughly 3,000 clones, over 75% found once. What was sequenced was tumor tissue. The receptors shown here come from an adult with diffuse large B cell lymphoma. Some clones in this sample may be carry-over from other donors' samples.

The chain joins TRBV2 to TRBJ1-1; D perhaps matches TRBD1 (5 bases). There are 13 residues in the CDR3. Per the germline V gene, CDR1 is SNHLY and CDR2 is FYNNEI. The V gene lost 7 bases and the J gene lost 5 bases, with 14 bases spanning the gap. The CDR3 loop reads CASKDDRRTEAFF. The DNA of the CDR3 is TGTGCCAGCAAGGATGACAGAAGAACTGAAGCTTTCTTT.

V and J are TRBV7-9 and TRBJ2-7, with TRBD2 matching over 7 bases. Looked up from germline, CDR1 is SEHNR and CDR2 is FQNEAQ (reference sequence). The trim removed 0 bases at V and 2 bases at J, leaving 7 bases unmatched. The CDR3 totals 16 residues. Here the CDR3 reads CASSLARLAVTYEQYF. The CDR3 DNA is TGTGCCAGCAGCTTAGCTCGTCTAGCGGTAACCTACGAGCAGTACTTC. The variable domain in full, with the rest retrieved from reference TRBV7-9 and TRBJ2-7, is DTGVSQNPRHKITKRGQNVTFRCDPISEHNRLYWYRQTLGQGPEFLTYFQNEAQLEKSRLLSDRFSAERPKGSFSTLEIQRTEQGDSAMYLCASSLARLAVTYEQYFGPGTRLTVT.

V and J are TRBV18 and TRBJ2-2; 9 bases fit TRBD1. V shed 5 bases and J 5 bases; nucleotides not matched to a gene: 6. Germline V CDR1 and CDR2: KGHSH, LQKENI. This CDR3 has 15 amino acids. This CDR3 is CASSDYRGQTGELFF. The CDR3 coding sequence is TGTGCCAGCTCAGATTACAGGGGGCAGACCGGGGAGCTGTTTTTT.

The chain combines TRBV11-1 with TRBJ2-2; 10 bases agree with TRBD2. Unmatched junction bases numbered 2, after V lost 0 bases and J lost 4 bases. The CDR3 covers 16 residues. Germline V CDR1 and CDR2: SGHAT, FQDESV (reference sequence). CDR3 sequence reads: CASSLAAGGVTGELFF. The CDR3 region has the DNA TGTGCCAGCAGCTTAGCAGCGGGAGGGGTCACCGGGGAGCTGTTTTTT.

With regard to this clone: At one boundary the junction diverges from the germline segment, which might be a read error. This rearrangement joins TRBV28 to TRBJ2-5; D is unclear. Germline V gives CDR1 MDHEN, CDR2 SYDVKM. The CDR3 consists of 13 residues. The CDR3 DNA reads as TGTGCCAGCATCGGTTTTGGGTCGGAGACTCAGTACTTC. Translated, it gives CASIGFGSETQYF.

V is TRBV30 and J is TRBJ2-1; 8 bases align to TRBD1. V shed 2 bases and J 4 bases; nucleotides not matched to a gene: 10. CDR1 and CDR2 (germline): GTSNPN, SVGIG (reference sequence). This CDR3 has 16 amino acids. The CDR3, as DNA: TGTGCCTGGAGTTACTGGACAGGGATTCAATACAATGAGCAGTTCTTC. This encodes CAWSYWTGIQYNEQFF.

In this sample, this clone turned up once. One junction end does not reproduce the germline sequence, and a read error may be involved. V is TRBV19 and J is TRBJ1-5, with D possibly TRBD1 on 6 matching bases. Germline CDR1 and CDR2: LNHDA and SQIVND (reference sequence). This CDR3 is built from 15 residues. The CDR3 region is CVSSTQTGINQPQHF. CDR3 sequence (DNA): TGTGTCAGTAGTACCCAAACAGGGATCAATCAGCCCCAGCATTTT.

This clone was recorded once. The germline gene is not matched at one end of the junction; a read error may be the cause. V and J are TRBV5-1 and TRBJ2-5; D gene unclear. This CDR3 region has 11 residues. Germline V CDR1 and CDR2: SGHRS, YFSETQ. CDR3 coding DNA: TGCGCCGGCAGCTTCAAAGAGACCCAGTACTTC. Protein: CAGSFKETQYF.

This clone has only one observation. For the CDR3, the DNA is TGTGCCAGCAGCGTGGCAGGTCGACAAGAGACCCAGTACTTC. This codes for CASSVAGRQETQYF. The J gene is TRBJ2-5, the V gene TRBV9; D unresolved. Trimming shortened V by 2 bases and J by 2 bases, and 10 bases separated the two germline ends. Germline CDR1 reads SGDLS; CDR2 reads YYNGEE. The length of the CDR3 is 14 residues.

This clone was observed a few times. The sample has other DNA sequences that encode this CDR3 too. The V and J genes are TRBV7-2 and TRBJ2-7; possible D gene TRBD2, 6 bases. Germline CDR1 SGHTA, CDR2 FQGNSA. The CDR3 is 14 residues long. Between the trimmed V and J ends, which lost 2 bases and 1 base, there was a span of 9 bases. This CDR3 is CASSLTGASYEQYF. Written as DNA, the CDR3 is TGTGCCAGCAGCTTAACGGGAGCTTCCTACGAGCAGTACTTC.